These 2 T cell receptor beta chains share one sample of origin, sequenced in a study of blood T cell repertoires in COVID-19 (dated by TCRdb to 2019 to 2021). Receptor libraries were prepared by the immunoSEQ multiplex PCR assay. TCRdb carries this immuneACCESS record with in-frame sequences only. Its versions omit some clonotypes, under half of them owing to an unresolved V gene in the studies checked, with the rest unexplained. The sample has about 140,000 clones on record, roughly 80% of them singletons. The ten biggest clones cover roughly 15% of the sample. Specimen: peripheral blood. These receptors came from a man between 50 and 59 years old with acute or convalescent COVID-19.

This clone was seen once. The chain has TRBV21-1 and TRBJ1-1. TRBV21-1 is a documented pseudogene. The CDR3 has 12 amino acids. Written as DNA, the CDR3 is TGTGCCAGCAGTGGCGGGTTGCTGGGAGCTTTCTTT. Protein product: CASSGGLLGAFF.

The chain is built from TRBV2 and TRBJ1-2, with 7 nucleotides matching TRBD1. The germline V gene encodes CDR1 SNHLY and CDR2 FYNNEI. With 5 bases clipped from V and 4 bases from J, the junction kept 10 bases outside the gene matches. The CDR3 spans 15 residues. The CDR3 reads CASSSTLQGSYGYTF. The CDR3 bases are TGTGCCAGCAGTTCTACCCTACAGGGGTCCTATGGCTACACCTTC.